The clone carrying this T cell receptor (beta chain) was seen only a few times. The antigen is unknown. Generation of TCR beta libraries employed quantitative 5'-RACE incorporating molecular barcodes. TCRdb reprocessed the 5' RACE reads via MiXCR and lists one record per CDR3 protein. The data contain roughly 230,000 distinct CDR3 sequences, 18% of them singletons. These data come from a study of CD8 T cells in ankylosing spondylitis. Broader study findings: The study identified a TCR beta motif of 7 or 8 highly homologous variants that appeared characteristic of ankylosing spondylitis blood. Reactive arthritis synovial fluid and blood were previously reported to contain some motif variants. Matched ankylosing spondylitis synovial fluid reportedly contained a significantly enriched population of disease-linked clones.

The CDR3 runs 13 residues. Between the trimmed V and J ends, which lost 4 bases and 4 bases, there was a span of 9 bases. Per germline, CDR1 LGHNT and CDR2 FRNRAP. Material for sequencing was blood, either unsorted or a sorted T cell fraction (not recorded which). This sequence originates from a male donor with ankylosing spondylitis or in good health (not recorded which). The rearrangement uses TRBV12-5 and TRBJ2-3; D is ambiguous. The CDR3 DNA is TGTGCTAGTGGTTCCGACCTGCCAGATACGCAGTATTTT. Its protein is CASGSDLPDTQYF. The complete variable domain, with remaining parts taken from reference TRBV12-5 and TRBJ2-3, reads DARVTQTPRHKVTEMGQEVTMRCQPILGHNTVFWYRQTMMQGLELLAYFRNRAPLDDSGMPKDRFSAEMPDATLATLKIQPSEPRDSAVYFCASGSDLPDTQYFGPGTRLTVL.